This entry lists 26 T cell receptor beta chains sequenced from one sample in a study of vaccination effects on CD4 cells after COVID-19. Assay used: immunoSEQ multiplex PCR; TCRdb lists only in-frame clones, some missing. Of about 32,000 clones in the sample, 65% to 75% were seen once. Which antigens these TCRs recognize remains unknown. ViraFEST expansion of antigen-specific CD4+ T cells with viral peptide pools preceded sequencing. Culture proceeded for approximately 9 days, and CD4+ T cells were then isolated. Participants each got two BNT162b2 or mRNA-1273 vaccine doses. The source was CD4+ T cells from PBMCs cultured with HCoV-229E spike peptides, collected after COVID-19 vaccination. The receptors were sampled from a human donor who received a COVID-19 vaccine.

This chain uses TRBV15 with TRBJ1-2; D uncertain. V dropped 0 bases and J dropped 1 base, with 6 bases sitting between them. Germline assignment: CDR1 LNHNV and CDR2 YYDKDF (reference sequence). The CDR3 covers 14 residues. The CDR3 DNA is TGTGCCACCAGCAGAGACCGGCTTAACTATGGCTACACCTTC. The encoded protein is CATSRDRLNYGYTF.

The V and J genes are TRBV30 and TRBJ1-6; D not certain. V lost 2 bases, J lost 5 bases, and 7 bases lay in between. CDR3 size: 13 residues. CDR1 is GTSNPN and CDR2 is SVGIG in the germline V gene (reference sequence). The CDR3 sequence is CAWSSSDNSPLHF. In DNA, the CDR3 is TGTGCCTGGAGTTCGTCTGATAATTCACCCCTCCACTTT.

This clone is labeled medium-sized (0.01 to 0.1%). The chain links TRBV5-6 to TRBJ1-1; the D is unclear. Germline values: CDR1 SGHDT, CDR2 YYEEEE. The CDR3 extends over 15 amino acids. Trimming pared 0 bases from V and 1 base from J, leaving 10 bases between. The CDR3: CASSLGLVKNTEAFF. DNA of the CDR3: TGTGCCAGCAGCTTGGGACTTGTGAAGAACACTGAAGCTTTCTTT.

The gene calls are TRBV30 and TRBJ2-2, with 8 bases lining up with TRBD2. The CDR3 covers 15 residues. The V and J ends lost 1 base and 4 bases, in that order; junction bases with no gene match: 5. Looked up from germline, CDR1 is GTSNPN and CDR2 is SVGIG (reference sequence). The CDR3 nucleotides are TGTGCCTGGAGTGGAGCGGGGGAGGGCACCGGGGAGCTGTTTTTT. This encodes CAWSGAGEGTGELFF.

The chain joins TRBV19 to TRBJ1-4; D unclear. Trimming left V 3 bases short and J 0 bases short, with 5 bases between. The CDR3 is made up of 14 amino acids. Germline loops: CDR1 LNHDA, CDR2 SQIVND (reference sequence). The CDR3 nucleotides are TGTGCCAGTAGTATCGAAGCAACTAATGAAAAACTGTTTTTT. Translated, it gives CASSIEATNEKLFF.

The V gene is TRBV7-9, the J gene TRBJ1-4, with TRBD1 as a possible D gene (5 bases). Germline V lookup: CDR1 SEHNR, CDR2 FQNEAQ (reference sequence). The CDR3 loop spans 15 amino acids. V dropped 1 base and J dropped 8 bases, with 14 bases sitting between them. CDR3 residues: CASSLGGTRSEKLFF. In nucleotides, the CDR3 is TGTGCCAGCAGCTTAGGGGGGACCCGGAGCGAAAAACTGTTTTTT.

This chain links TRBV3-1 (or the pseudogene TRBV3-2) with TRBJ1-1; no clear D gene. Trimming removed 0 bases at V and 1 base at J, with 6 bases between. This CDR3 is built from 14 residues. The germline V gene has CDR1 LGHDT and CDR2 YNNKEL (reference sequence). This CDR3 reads CASSQDLGNTEAFF. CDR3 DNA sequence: TGTGCCAGCAGCCAAGATCTGGGGAACACTGAAGCTTTCTTT.

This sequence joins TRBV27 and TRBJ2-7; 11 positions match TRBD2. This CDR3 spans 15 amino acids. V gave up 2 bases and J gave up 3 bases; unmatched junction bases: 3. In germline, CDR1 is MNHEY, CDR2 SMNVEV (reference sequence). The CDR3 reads CASSLTSGGLYEQYF. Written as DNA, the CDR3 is TGTGCCAGCAGTTTAACTAGCGGGGGACTCTACGAGCAGTACTTC.

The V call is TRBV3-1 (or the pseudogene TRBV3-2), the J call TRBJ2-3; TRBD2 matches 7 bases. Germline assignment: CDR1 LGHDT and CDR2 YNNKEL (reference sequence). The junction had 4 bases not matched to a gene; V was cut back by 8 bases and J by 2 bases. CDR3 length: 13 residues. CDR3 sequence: CASERDPTDTQYF. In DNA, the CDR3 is TGTGCCAGCGAGCGGGACCCCACAGATACGCAGTATTTT.

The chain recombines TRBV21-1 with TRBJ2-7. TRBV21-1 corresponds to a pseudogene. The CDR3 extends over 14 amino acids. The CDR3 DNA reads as TGTGCCAGACCGCCGTCCCCTGAAACCTACGAGCAGTACTTC. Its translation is CARPPSPETYEQYF.

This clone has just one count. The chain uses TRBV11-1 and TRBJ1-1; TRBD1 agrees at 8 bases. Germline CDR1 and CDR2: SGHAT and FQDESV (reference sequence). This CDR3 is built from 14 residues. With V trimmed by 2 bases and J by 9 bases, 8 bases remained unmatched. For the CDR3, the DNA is TGTGCCAGCAGCTTAACGTCCGGACAGGGCCAAGCTTTCTTT. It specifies CASSLTSGQGQAFF.

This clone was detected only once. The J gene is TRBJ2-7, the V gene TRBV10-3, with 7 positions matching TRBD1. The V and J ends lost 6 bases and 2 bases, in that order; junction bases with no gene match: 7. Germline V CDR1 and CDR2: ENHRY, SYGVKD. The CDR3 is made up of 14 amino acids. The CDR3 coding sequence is TGTGCCATCAGCCAAGGGACAGTAACCTACGAGCAGTACTTC. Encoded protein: CAISQGTVTYEQYF.

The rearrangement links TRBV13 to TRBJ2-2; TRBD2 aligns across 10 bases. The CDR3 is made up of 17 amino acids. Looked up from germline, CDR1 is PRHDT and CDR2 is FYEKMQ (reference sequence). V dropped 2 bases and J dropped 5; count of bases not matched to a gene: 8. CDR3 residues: CASSLFPSGGGTGELFF. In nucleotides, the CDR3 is TGTGCCAGCAGCTTATTTCCTAGCGGGGGCGGAACCGGGGAGCTGTTTTTT.

The CDR3 sequence is CASRLAGSDTQYF. The CDR3 DNA sequence: TGTGCCAGTAGGCTAGCGGGTTCTGATACGCAGTATTTT. The chain employs TRBV19 and TRBJ2-3, with 8 bases identical to TRBD2. The CDR3 loop spans 13 amino acids. Germline V gene lookup returns CDR1 LNHDA and CDR2 SQIVND (reference sequence). The V and J ends lost 6 bases and 6 bases, in that order; junction bases with no gene match: 5. The full variable domain, in which reference TRBV19 and TRBJ2-3 provide the parts outside the CDR3, is DGGITQSPKYLFRKEGQNVTLSCEQNLNHDAMYWYRQDPGQGLRLIYYSQIVNDFQKGDIAEGYSVSREKKESFPLTVTSAQKNPTAFYLCASRLAGSDTQYFGPGTRLTVL.

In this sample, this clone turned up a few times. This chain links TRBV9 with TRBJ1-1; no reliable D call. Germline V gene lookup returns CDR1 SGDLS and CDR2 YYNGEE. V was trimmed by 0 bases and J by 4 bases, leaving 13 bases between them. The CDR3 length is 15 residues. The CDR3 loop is CASSVVDLGGTEAFF. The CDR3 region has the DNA TGTGCCAGCAGCGTAGTGGACCTTGGAGGCACTGAAGCTTTCTTT.

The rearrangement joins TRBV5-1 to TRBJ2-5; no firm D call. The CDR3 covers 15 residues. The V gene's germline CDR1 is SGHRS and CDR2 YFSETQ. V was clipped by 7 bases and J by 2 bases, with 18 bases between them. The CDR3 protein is CASGPWGTEQETQYF. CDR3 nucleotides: TGCGCCAGCGGGCCCTGGGGAACAGAACAAGAGACCCAGTACTTC.

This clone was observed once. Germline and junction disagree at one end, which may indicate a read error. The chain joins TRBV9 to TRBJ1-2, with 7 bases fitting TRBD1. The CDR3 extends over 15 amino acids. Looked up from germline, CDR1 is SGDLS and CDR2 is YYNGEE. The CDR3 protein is CASSVGPGGNHGYTF. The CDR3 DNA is TGTGCCAGCAGCGTAGGCCCAGGGGGTAACCATGGCTACACCTTC.

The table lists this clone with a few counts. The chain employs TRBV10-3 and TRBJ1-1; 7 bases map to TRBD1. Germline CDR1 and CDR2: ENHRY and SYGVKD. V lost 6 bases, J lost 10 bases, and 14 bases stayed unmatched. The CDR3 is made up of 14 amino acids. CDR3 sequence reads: CAIRGDSAGIGAFF. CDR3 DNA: TGTGCCATCAGGGGGGACAGTGCCGGAATCGGAGCTTTCTTT.

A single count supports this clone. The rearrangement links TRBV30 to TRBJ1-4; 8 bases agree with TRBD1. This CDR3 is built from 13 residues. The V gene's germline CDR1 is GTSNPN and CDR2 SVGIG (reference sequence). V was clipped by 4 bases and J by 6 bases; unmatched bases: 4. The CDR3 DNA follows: TGTGCCTGGAACCCGGGACAGGATGAAAAACTGTTTTTT. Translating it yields CAWNPGQDEKLFF.

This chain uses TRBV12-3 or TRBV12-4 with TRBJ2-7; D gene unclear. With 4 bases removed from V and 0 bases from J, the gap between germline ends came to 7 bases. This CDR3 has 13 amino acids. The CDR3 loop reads CASSWRFSYEQYF. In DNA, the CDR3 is TGTGCCAGCAGTTGGCGGTTCTCCTACGAGCAGTACTTC.

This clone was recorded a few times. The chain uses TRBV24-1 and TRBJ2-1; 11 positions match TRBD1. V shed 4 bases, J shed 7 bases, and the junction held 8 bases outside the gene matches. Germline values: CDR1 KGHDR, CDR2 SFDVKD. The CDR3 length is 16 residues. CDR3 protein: CATSDPGQGAANEQFF. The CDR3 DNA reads TGTGCCACCAGTGACCCCGGACAGGGGGCTGCGAATGAGCAGTTCTTC.

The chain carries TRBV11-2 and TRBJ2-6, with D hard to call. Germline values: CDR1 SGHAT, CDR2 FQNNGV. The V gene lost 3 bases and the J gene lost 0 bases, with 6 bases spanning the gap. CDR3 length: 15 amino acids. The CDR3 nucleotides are TGTGCCAGCAGCTTGCAGTTCTCTGGGGCCAACGTCCTGACTTTC. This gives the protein CASSLQFSGANVLTF.

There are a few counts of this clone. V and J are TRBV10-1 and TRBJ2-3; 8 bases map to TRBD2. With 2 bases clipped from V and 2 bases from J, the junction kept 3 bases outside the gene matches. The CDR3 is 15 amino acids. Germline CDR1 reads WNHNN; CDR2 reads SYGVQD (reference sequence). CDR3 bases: TGCGCCAGCAGTGAGATAGCGGGGCCCACAGATACGCAGTATTTT. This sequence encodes CASSEIAGPTDTQYF.

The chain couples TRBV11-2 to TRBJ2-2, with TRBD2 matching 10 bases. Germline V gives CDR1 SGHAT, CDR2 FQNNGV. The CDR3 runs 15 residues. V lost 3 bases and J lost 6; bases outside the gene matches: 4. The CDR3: CASSLLAGGPGELFF. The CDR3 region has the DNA TGTGCCAGCAGCTTGTTAGCGGGGGGTCCCGGGGAGCTGTTTTTT.

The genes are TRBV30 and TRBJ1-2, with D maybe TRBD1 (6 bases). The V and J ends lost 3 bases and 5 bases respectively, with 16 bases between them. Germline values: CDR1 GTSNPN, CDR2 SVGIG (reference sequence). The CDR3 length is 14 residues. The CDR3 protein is CAWRVREGGYGYTF. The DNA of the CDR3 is TGTGCCTGGAGAGTCCGTGAAGGGGGGTATGGCTACACCTTC.

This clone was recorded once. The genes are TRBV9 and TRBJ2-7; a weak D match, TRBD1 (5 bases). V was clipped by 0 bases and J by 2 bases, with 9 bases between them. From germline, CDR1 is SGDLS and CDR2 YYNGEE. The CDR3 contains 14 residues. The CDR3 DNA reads TGTGCCAGCAGCGTAGACCTAGGGGCCTACGAGCAGTACTTC. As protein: CASSVDLGAYEQYF.